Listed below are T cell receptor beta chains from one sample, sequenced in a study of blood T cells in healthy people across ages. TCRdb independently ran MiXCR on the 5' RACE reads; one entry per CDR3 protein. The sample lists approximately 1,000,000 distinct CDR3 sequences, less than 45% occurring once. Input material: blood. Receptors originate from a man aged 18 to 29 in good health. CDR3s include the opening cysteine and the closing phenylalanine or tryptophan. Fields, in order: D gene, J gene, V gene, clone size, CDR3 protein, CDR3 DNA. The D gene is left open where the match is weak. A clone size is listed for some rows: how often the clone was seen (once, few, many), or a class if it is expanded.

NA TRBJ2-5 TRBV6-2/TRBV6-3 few CASRPGGPEQYF TGTGCCAGCAGACCCGGGGGGCCAGAGCAGTACTTC
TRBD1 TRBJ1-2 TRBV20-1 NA CSGIGQGTFYGYTF TGCAGTGGGATCGGACAGGGGACTTTCTATGGCTACACCTTC
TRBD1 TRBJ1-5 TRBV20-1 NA CSARKTGTNQPQHF TGCAGTGCGAGAAAGACAGGGACGAATCAGCCCCAGCATTTT
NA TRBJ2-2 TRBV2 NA CASNAYTGELFF TGTGCCAGCAATGCGTACACCGGGGAGCTGTTTTTT
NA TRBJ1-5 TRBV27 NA CASSTQVSQPQHF TGTGCCAGCAGTACGCAGGTGAGTCAGCCCCAGCATTTT
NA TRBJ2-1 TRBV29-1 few CSVDLAPVYNEQFF TGCAGCGTTGATTTAGCTCCCGTCTACAATGAGCAGTTCTTC
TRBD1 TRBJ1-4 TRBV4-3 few CASSPGQDNEKLFF TGCGCCAGCAGCCCAGGACAGGATAATGAAAAACTGTTTTTT
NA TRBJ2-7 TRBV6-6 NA CASSRRVPYEQYF TGTGCCAGCAGCCGCAGGGTTCCCTACGAGCAGTACTTC
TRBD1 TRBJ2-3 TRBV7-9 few CASSYTGGSADTQYF TGTGCCAGCAGCTATACAGGGGGCTCTGCAGATACGCAGTATTTT
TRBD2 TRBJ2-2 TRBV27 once CASWRGSGELFF TGTGCCAGCTGGCGGGGGTCCGGGGAGCTGTTTTTT
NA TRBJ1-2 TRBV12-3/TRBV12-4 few CASSLGYYTF TGTGCCAGCAGTTTAGGGTACTACACCTTC
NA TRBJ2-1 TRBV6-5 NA CASSTGPGVHEQFF TGTGCCAGCAGTACCGGACCAGGGGTCCATGAGCAGTTCTTC
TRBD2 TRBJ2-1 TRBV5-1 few CASSLAGTSGGGRSYNEQFF TGCGCCAGCAGCTTGGCCGGGACTAGCGGGGGGGGCCGCTCCTACAATGAGCAGTTCTTC
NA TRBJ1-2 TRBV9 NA CASSVGHVINYGYTF TGTGCCAGCAGCGTAGGACATGTTATTAACTATGGCTACACCTTC
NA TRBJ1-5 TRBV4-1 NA CASSERAVSNQPQHF TGCGCCAGCAGCGAACGGGCTGTGAGCAATCAGCCCCAGCATTTT
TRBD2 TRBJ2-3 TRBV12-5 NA CASGSQSGGSTDTQYF TGTGCTAGTGGTTCCCAAAGCGGGGGGAGCACAGATACGCAGTATTTT
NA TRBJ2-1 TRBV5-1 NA CASSEGVRYEQFF TGCGCCAGCAGCGAGGGAGTGAGGTATGAGCAGTTCTTC
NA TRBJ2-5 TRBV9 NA CASSREQGRVETQYF TGTGCCAGCAGCCGGGAGCAGGGAAGAGTCGAGACCCAGTACTTC
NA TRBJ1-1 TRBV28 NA CASSAPWGTEAFF TGTGCCAGCAGTGCTCCATGGGGCACTGAAGCTTTCTTT
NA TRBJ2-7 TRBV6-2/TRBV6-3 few CASSLTYGASYEQYF TGTGCCAGCAGTCTCACGTATGGGGCCTCCTACGAGCAGTACTTC
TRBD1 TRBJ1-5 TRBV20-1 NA CSAPGGAMKDQPQHF TGCAGTGCGCCAGGGGGGGCGATGAAAGATCAGCCCCAGCATTTT
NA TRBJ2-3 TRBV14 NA CASSQDLGLRTDTQYF TGTGCCAGCAGCCAAGATCTGGGGCTTCGTACAGATACGCAGTATTTT
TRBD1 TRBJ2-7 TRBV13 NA CASSSGQGRAYEQYF TGTGCCAGCAGCTCCGGACAGGGAAGAGCGTACGAGCAGTACTTC
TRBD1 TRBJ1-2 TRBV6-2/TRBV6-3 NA CASSYVAGGFDGYTF TGTGCCAGCAGTTACGTCGCAGGGGGTTTTGATGGCTACACCTTC
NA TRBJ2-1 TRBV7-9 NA CASSFLGGGKTPRPYNEQFF TGTGCCAGCAGCTTCCTCGGAGGGGGGAAAACACCGAGGCCCTACAATGAGCAGTTCTTC
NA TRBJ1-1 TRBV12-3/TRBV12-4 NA CASSLKGSEAFF TGTGCCAGCAGTTTGAAGGGAAGCGAAGCTTTCTTT
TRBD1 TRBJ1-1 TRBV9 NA CASSVEGARVNIEAFF TGTGCCAGCAGCGTAGAGGGGGCCAGAGTGAACATTGAAGCTTTCTTT
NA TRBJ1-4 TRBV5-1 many CASSLGGTGEKLFF TGTGCCAGCAGCTTAGGAGGGACCGGTGAAAAACTGTTTTTT
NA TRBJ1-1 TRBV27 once CASSPSYLAYTEAFF TGTGCCAGCAGTCCTTCATATTTAGCCTACACTGAAGCTTTCTTT
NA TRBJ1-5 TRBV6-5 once CASSPGNSDQPQHF TGTGCCAGCAGTCCCGGGAATAGCGATCAGCCCCAGCATTTT
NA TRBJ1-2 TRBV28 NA CASSIEGLWLYGYTF TGTGCCAGCTCAATCGAAGGGCTTTGGCTCTATGGCTACACCTTC
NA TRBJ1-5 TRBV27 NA CASSPNSRDQPQHF TGTGCCAGCAGTCCAAACAGCAGGGATCAGCCTCAGCATTTT
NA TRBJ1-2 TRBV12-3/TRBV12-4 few CASSKDSVNYGYTF TGTGCCAGCAGTAAGGACTCTGTTAACTATGGCTACACCTTC
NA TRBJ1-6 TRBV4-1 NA CASSQEVILWNSPLHF TGCGCCAGCAGCCAAGAAGTTATATTGTGGAATTCACCCCTCCACTTT
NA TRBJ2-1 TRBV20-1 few CSAVTGQGNNEQFF TGCAGTGCTGTGACAGGCCAGGGAAACAATGAGCAGTTCTTC
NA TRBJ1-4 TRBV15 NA CATSRSKEKLFF TGTGCCACCAGCAGGAGTAAGGAAAAACTGTTTTTT
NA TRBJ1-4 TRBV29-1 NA CSAKNPQGLFF TGCAGCGCAAAAAACCCGCAGGGGCTGTTTTTT
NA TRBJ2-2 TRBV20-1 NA CSARDGQLVTGELFF TGCAGTGCTAGAGATGGGCAGTTAGTCACCGGGGAGCTGTTTTTT
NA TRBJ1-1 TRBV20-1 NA CSAREGAGGAQAFF TGCAGTGCTAGAGAAGGGGCGGGGGGGGCGCAAGCTTTCTTT